This T cell receptor (beta chain) originates from a study of tumor-infiltrating lymphocytes in primary liver carcinoma. TCR beta cDNA was prepared out of around 460 ng total RNA by means of a constant-region primer. The TCR beta library was amplified through three nested multiplex PCR rounds in a modified ARM-PCR procedure. With TRBV1-TRBV30 forward primers and a C-beta reverse primer, the first two PCR rounds were run for 10 to 11 cycles each. TCRdb independently ran MiXCR on the multiplex PCR reads; one entry per CDR3 protein. The sample has about 54,000 distinct CDR3 sequences, 70% to 75% seen once; the top ten hold 25%. This CDR3 has 18 residues. From germline, CDR1 is MDHEN and CDR2 SYDVKM. In regard to this clonotype: Being one base from a much bigger clone, this may be a read error.

Taking about 18-32 mg of unsorted bulk tissue, the authors co-extracted RNA and DNA. This clonotype originated in a man between 40 and 49 years old with primary liver carcinoma and hepatitis B virus infection. Sequencing input: liver tumor tissue from sampling region 2. Regarding subset: tumor region T2, inferior pole. V usage is TRBV28 and J usage is TRBJ2-5, with D perhaps TRBD2 (5 bases). The CDR3 is CASSTFTGGHYSQETRYF. In DNA form, the CDR3 reads TGTGCCAGCAGTACCTTCACGGGCGGGCACTACTCACAAGAGACCCGGTACTTC.